This T cell receptor (beta chain) appears in the sequencing data of a study of vaccination effects on CD4 cells after COVID-19. A few counts support this clone. No antigen is known for it. The repertoire was sequenced with immunoSEQ multiplex PCR; TCRdb's copy has only in-frame clones and lacks some. Seen here are tens of thousands of clones, 66% observed once, and the top ten hold 14% to 15%. Sequencing in the ViraFEST assay came after antigen-specific CD4+ T cells had been expanded with viral peptide pools, which were used to stimulate PBMC. The culture ran for 10 days before CD4+ T cells were isolated. Among the vaccine recipients, none had a prior SARS-CoV-2 infection, and nucleocapsid antibodies were negative. IL-2 medium supplanted half the medium on days 3 and 7. The length of the CDR3 is 14 residues. The V gene lost 9 bases and the J gene lost 1 base, with 16 bases spanning the gap. Germline V gene data show CDR1 as LNHDA and CDR2 as SQIVND (reference sequence).

The genes are TRBV19 and TRBJ2-7, with D perhaps TRBD2 (7 bases). The sequence was collected from a human donor who received a COVID-19 vaccine. The sample was CD4+ T cells from PBMCs cultured with HCoV-OC43 spike peptides, taken before COVID-19 vaccination. Subset given: HCoV-OC43 spike overlapping peptide pool stimulation. The CDR3 nucleotides are TGTGCCAGCAGAACAGGGAGGGGATCCTACGAGCAGTACTTC. Protein: CASRTGRGSYEQYF.